This TCR beta chain was sequenced during a study of CD8 T cells in ankylosing spondylitis. About this clonotype: Its cognate antigen is unknown.

Quantitative 5'-RACE was performed with molecular barcodes, and it yielded the TCR beta libraries. TCRdb independently ran MiXCR on the 5' RACE reads; one entry per CDR3 protein. The sample shows about 390,000 distinct CDR3 sequences, approximately 20% of them seen only once. This CDR3 region has 16 residues. V lost 3 bases and J lost 1, with 10 bases in between. Looked up from germline, CDR1 is MGHRA and CDR2 is YSYEKL. Broader study findings: The study identified a TCR beta motif of fewer than 10 highly homologous variants that appeared characteristic of ankylosing spondylitis blood. Relatively rare in peripheral blood, disease-linked clones were also CD8+.

This sequence was found in a male donor with ankylosing spondylitis. The sequenced material came from blood, either unsorted or a sorted T cell fraction (not recorded which). The chain links TRBV4-1 to TRBJ2-6; TRBD1 is a possible D gene (5 bases). CDR3 region: CASSHPKGSGANVLTF. The DNA of the CDR3 is TGCGCCAGCAGCCACCCCAAGGGGTCTGGGGCCAACGTCCTGACTTTC.